This paragraph covers one T cell receptor beta chain sequence. The antigen it binds to is not known. The record has no base qualities; no much larger clone is one base away. To sequence the TCRbeta CDR3 region, genomic DNA was isolated from the sorted cells. TCRbeta CDR3 regions were sequenced using the immunoSEQ Assay. TCRdb obtained this table from immuneACCESS and retained in-frame rearrangements with V and J assigned. These tables miss some clones; where compared with another copy, unresolved V genes account for less than half of the shortfall, and the remainder is unexplained. For this sample the table gives 35,000 to 45,000 clones, of which roughly 90% were detected only once. The ten most abundant clones make up 9% to 13% of the sample. The trial excluded patients who had a history of autoimmune disease or who were on systemic immunosuppression. Peripheral blood for TCR sequencing was collected from all dose cohorts at baseline, on cycle 4 day 1, and on cycle 7 day 1. Samples were obtained from an open-label, multicenter, first-in-human phase I dose-escalation trial of ivuxolimab. Adults with locally advanced or metastatic head and neck squamous cell, hepatocellular, melanoma or renal cell carcinoma were enrolled in the trial. CD4+ and CD8+ T cells were sorted separately from peripheral blood before TCR sequencing.

The sample originates from a study of OX40 agonist ivuxolimab in advanced cancers. Regarding the study in general: Ivuxolimab, which targeted the costimulatory receptor OX40 (CD134), was an agonistic, fully human IgG2 monoclonal antibody. Intravenous ivuxolimab was administered to patients every 2 weeks at six dose levels: 0.01, 0.1, 0.3, 1.5, 3 and 10 mg/kg. The monotherapy dose-escalation portion (N of about 52 patients) of the phase I ivuxolimab trial is reported in the paper. In the dose-escalation cohort, more than 80% of patients were male, and the mean age was 60 years with a range of 23 to 79. Peripheral TCRbeta sequencing aimed to test whether ivuxolimab altered TCR sequence diversity and caused clonal T-cell expansion. Partial responses occurred in three dose-escalation patients, of whom one had hepatocellular carcinoma and two had cutaneous melanoma. Of the approximately 54 dose-escalation patients, hepatocellular carcinoma was present in about 19, melanoma in some 15, renal cell carcinoma in 9 and head and neck cancer in 9. Patients were allowed to have had prior anti-PD-1, anti-PD-L1 or anti-CTLA-4 therapy, and 40% of the dose-escalation patients had been treated with checkpoint inhibitors. General study outcomes and caveats: After ivuxolimab, more expanded clones were found on average in CD8+ T cells than in CD4+ T cells. At doses from 0.1 to 3.0 mg/kg, clonal expansion was seen in both CD4+ and CD8+ blood T cells between baseline and week 6. Low levels of normalized T-cell clonal expansion were also seen in some nonresponding patients. The antigen specificity of the clonally expanded peripheral T cells was not determined. In the 0.1-3.0 mg/kg groups, partial responders were among the patients with the lowest normalized peripheral clonal expansion, particularly in CD8+ T cells.

The clonotype was recovered from an adult with an advanced solid tumor such as melanoma, head and neck, liver or kidney cancer. The sequences come from CD4+ or CD8+ T cells sorted from blood, collected in a trial of the OX40 agonist ivuxolimab.

The base sequence is TGTGCCAGCTCACCACCGGCGGACAGGGGAGAGACCCAGTACTTC. It translates to CASSPPADRGETQYF. The chain is made from TRBV18 and TRBJ2-5; 9 central bases correspond to TRBD1. The germline V gene supplies CDR1 KGHSH and CDR2 LQKENI. Taken from cysteine to phenylalanine, the CDR3 has 15 residues. Only the CDR3 DNA stays, 45 bases, in frame from base 1. Germline trimming: 0 bases from V, 4 bases from J; junction bases outside gene matches: 3.